The T cell receptor (beta chain) under discussion was sequenced for a study of blood T cell repertoires in COVID-19. Study information: Sources were T cells, B-cell-depleted T cells, or PBMCs; the material itself was cDNA or gDNA.

Germline-derived CDR1 and CDR2 are MNHEY and SVGAGI. V shed 5 bases and J 0 bases; nucleotides not matched to a gene: 4. The CDR3 runs 15 residues. As processed by the authors: By means of reference gene primer amplification, nucleated cell counts were estimated. The data were produced by immunoSEQ multiplex PCR, yet TCRdb's version contains in-frame clones alone and is incomplete. V, J and clone size reflect that table, while D and trimming were determined from the DNA. This table has some 210,000 clones, more than 70% appearing once. The study drew participants aged about 18 to 95 years from approximately 25 US areas.

The gene calls are TRBV6-5 and TRBJ1-2; the match to TRBD1 covers 9 bases. Sequencing input: PBMCs or T cells enriched from blood (not recorded which). This TCR came from a young man with acute COVID-19. CDR3 sequence (DNA): TGTGCCAGCAGTCCCGGGACAGGGCCTAACTATGGCTACACCTTC. The encoded protein is CASSPGTGPNYGYTF.